One and the same sample provided the 26 T cell receptor beta chains below, sequenced in a study of immune evolution from preneoplasia to lung adenocarcinoma. Data came from immunoSEQ multiplex PCR; TCRdb stores just in-frame clones and leaves some out. Among some 6,500 clones listed, roughly 84% were seen once. The sequencing sample was made of FFPE lung adenocarcinoma in situ tissue. The receptors come from a donor at least 70 years old with lung adenocarcinoma.

The V call is TRBV5-4, the J call TRBJ2-2; TRBD2 is a possible D gene (5 bases). Germline loops: CDR1 SGHNT, CDR2 YYREEE (reference sequence). Trimming removed 0 bases at V and 5 bases at J, with 14 bases between. This CDR3 is 16 amino acids long. The CDR3 coding sequence is TGTGCCAGCAGCTTGGTTGGCGGGCCAAGAACCGGGGAGCTGTTTTTT. Amino acids: CASSLVGGPRTGELFF.

V and J are TRBV27 and TRBJ2-7; D could derive from TRBD1 or TRBD2 (5 bases each). CDR1 MNHEY and CDR2 SMNVEV come from the germline V gene (reference sequence). This CDR3 has 15 residues. V gave up 5 bases and J gave up 2 bases, with 16 bases separating them. CDR3: CASSRPGTLTYEQYF. The CDR3 nucleotides are TGTGCCAGCAGTCGGCCCGGGACCCTGACCTACGAGCAGTACTTC.

The CDR3 sequence is CASSKQVDNEQFF. CDR3 nucleotides: TGTGCCAGCAGTAAACAGGTGGACAATGAGCAGTTCTTC. The chain has TRBV6-6 and TRBJ2-1; a weak D match, TRBD1 (5 bases). Germline V CDR1 and CDR2: MNHNY, SVGAGI (reference sequence). V shed 5 bases and J shed 5 bases, with 10 bases lying between them. The CDR3 consists of 13 residues.

CDR3 sequence (DNA): TGTGCTAGTGGTAACGGACAGGGGGCGTTCACTGAAGCTTTCTTT. Translating gives CASGNGQGAFTEAFF. The rearrangement links TRBV12-5 to TRBJ1-1, with 11 bases lining up with TRBD1. CDR3 length equals 15 residues. With V trimmed by 5 bases and J by 4 bases, 6 bases remained unmatched. The germline V gene has CDR1 LGHNT and CDR2 FRNRAP.

The chain carries TRBV30 and TRBJ1-5, with a weak D call TRBD1 (5 bases). CDR1 and CDR2 (germline): GTSNPN, SVGIG (reference sequence). The ends were cut back, 7 bases at V and 7 bases at J, with 17 bases in the middle. The CDR3 runs to 13 residues. The CDR3 DNA sequence: TGTGCCTTTGGGACTGCCGCGCGGCAGCCCCAGCATTTT. This sequence encodes CAFGTAARQPQHF.

The chain carries TRBV6-1 and TRBJ2-1; 9 bases agree with TRBD1. J was trimmed by 7 bases and V by 4 bases; bases with no gene match: 2. The CDR3 extends over 13 amino acids. CDR1 MNHNS and CDR2 SASEGT come from the germline V gene. The CDR3 spells CASSGQGVNEQFF. CDR3 in DNA: TGTGCCAGCAGTGGACAGGGGGTTAATGAGCAGTTCTTC.

The V and J genes are TRBV19 and TRBJ1-1; the match to TRBD1 covers 9 bases. V shed 7 bases, J shed 0 bases, and the junction held 6 bases outside the gene matches. In germline, CDR1 is LNHDA, CDR2 SQIVND (reference sequence). This CDR3 has 15 residues. The CDR3 region is CASKWGQGMNTEAFF. The CDR3 DNA follows: TGTGCCAGTAAGTGGGGACAGGGAATGAACACTGAAGCTTTCTTT.

This clone is a singleton in its sample. The chain couples TRBV18 to TRBJ2-7, with TRBD1 as a possible D gene (6 bases). V was trimmed by 5 bases and J by 10 bases, leaving 18 bases between them. The CDR3 runs to 13 residues. The germline V gene has CDR1 KGHSH and CDR2 LQKENI. Here the CDR3 reads CASSSLPDRLQYF. In DNA, the CDR3 is TGTGCCAGCTCATCCCTCCCGGACAGACTCCAGTACTTC.

This chain joins TRBV7-9 and TRBJ1-5; D gene uncertain. Germline CDR1 reads SEHNR; CDR2 reads FQNEAQ (reference sequence). The CDR3 extends over 13 amino acids. Trimming cost V 5 bases and J 6 bases, with 11 bases left between them. The CDR3 sequence is CASSRGSGQPQHF. For the CDR3, the DNA is TGTGCCAGCAGCCGGGGTTCGGGTCAGCCCCAGCATTTT.

This clone was detected once. V is TRBV2 and J is TRBJ1-2; D is ambiguous. Trimming stripped 6 bases from V and 1 base from J, with 12 bases between. Germline loops: CDR1 SNHLY, CDR2 FYNNEI. The CDR3 runs 14 residues. For the CDR3, the DNA is TGTGCCAGCAGGCCGACTTCCGATAACTATGGCTACACCTTC. Protein sequence: CASRPTSDNYGYTF. Complete variable domain (other parts from reference TRBV2 and TRBJ1-2): EPEVTQTPSHQVTQMGQEVILRCVPISNHLYFYWYRQILGQKVEFLVSFYNNEISEKSEIFDDQFSVERPDGSNFTLKIRSTKLEDSAMYFCASRPTSDNYGYTFGSGTRLTVV.

This chain joins TRBV9 and TRBJ2-3, with 8 bases matching TRBD2. J gave up 2 bases and V 7 bases, and 6 bases lay outside the gene matches. Germline lookup yields CDR1 SGDLS and CDR2 YYNGEE. The CDR3 is made up of 14 amino acids. CDR3 loop: CASSSGGSTDTQYF. The CDR3 DNA is TGTGCCAGCTCAAGCGGGGGATCCACAGATACGCAGTATTTT.

This chain joins TRBV19 and TRBJ2-7, with TRBD1 matching over 7 bases. Germline-derived CDR1 and CDR2 are LNHDA and SQIVND (reference sequence). After removal of 6 bases from V and 3 bases from J, the junction contained 5 bases not matched to a gene. CDR3 size: 13 residues. As DNA, the CDR3 is TGTGCCAGTAGCAGAGACAGGGACTACGAGCAGTACTTC. Translating gives CASSRDRDYEQYF.

J is TRBJ2-7 and V is TRBV14, with 9 bases identical to TRBD2. V lost 0 bases and J lost 3; bases outside the gene matches: 9. This CDR3 region has 17 residues. Germline CDR1 reads SGHDN; CDR2 reads FVKESK. As DNA, the CDR3 is TGTGCCAGCAGCCAAGATATGAGGCGGGAGGGTAACTACGAGCAGTACTTC. Translation: CASSQDMRREGNYEQYF. Full variable domain (outside the CDR3, taken from reference TRBV14 and TRBJ2-7): EAGVTQFPSHSVIEKGQTVTLRCDPISGHDNLYWYRRVMGKEIKFLLHFVKESKQDESGMPNNRFLAERTGGTYSTLKVQPAELEDSGVYFCASSQDMRREGNYEQYFGPGTRLTVT.

V and J are TRBV4-1 and TRBJ2-3; D is perhaps TRBD2 (5 bases). Germline V gives CDR1 MGHRA, CDR2 YSYEKL. The CDR3 contains 17 residues. The V end lost 1 base, the J end lost 0 bases, and 14 bases lay between the germline ends. The CDR3 DNA reads TGCGCCAGCAGCCAAGTTGGGCTGACGGGAAGCACAGATACGCAGTATTTT. Encoded protein: CASSQVGLTGSTDTQYF.

The genes are TRBV19 and TRBJ2-5; D might be TRBD1 (7 bases). CDR1 LNHDA and CDR2 SQIVND come from the germline V gene (reference sequence). The V and J ends lost 6 bases and 4 bases respectively, with 15 bases between them. The length of the CDR3 is 14 residues. CDR3 in amino acids: CASSPTGRRETQYF. CDR3 DNA: TGTGCCAGTAGCCCGACAGGGAGGAGAGAGACCCAGTACTTC.

The V gene is TRBV7-3, the J gene TRBJ2-2; maybe TRBD1 (5 bases). This CDR3 comprises 13 residues. Germline CDR1 SGHTA, CDR2 FQGTGA. V was cut by 5 bases and J by 6 bases, with 10 bases left in between. The CDR3 DNA follows: TGTGCCAGCAGCCGGGTGGGGCCCGGGGAGCTGTTTTTT. As protein: CASSRVGPGELFF. The full variable domain, in which reference TRBV7-3 and TRBJ2-2 provide the parts outside the CDR3, is GAGVSQTPSNKVTEKGKYVELRCDPISGHTALYWYRQSLGQGPEFLIYFQGTGAADDSGLPNDRFFAVRPEGSVSTLKIQRTERGDSAVYLCASSRVGPGELFFGEGSRLTVL.

The chain employs TRBV7-9 and TRBJ2-3; TRBD1 is a possible D gene (5 bases). Trimming cost V 1 base and J 2 bases, with 13 bases left between them. Looked up from germline, CDR1 is SEHNR and CDR2 is FQNEAQ (reference sequence). The CDR3 spans 16 residues. CDR3 sequence reads: CASSLGWGGATDTQYF. Written as DNA, the CDR3 is TGTGCCAGCAGCTTAGGATGGGGTGGGGCCACAGATACGCAGTATTTT.

The rearrangement joins TRBV27 to TRBJ2-7; D unclear. The CDR3 is 12 amino acids. CDR1 MNHEY and CDR2 SMNVEV come from the germline V gene (reference sequence). Deletions cut 5 bases from V and 6 bases from J, with 11 bases between. The CDR3 sequence is CASSPAQGEQYF. The CDR3 bases are TGTGCCAGCAGTCCCGCTCAAGGCGAGCAGTACTTC.

The rearrangement uses TRBV6-1 and TRBJ2-7; 11 nucleotides agree with TRBD2. The V gene end was trimmed by 7 bases and the J gene end by 5 bases; junction bases not matched to a gene: 4. Germline V gene data show CDR1 as MNHNS and CDR2 as SASEGT. This CDR3 has 13 amino acids. The chain's CDR3 is CASTTSGSHEQYF. As DNA, the CDR3 is TGTGCCAGCACTACTAGCGGGAGCCACGAGCAGTACTTC.

The rearrangement joins TRBV25-1 to TRBJ2-5, with unresolved D. The CDR3 sequence is 15 residues long. Germline V CDR1 and CDR2: MGHDK, SYGVNS. V was shortened by 2 bases and J by 5 bases, with 15 bases between the two germline ends. CDR3 sequence (DNA): TGTGCCAGCAGTGAAGTAGGGTCGACCTGGGAGACCCAGTACTTC. It encodes CASSEVGSTWETQYF.

V is TRBV11-2 and J is TRBJ2-7; 9 bases match TRBD1. V lost 3 bases and J lost 2; bases outside the gene matches: 5. CDR3 size: 15 residues. CDR1 SGHAT and CDR2 FQNNGV come from the germline V gene. CDR3 DNA: TGTGCCAGCAGCTTGACAGGGGGTTTCCCCTACGAGCAGTACTTC. This translates into CASSLTGGFPYEQYF.

This chain joins TRBV6-5 and TRBJ1-3; D gene ambiguous. The germline V and J ends were trimmed by 4 bases and 0 bases, with 10 bases remaining between them. This CDR3 is 15 amino acids long. Germline V gene data show CDR1 as MNHEY and CDR2 as SVGAGI. The CDR3 region is CASSSPTVSGNTIYF. The CDR3 DNA sequence: TGTGCCAGCAGTTCGCCGACGGTCTCTGGAAACACCATATATTTT.

This clone was seen a handful of times. The V call is TRBV2, the J call TRBJ2-7; D ambiguous. With 7 bases removed from V and 3 bases from J, the gap between germline ends came to 13 bases. Per germline, CDR1 SNHLY and CDR2 FYNNEI. CDR3 length: 13 residues. This chain's CDR3 is CASKTPKLYEQYF. CDR3 nucleotides: TGTGCCAGCAAAACCCCCAAGCTCTACGAGCAGTACTTC.

The chain uses TRBV7-9 and TRBJ2-7; 7 bases align to TRBD2. V lost 4 bases and J lost 7; bases outside the gene matches: 13. The CDR3 loop spans 15 amino acids. CDR1 SEHNR and CDR2 FQNEAQ come from the germline V gene (reference sequence). CDR3 region: CASSWGTGGAGEQYF. The DNA of the CDR3 is TGTGCCAGCAGCTGGGGCACGGGAGGTGCCGGGGAGCAGTACTTC. The whole variable domain, filled in from reference TRBV7-9 and TRBJ2-7, reads DTGVSQNPRHKITKRGQNVTFRCDPISEHNRLYWYRQTLGQGPEFLTYFQNEAQLEKSRLLSDRFSAERPKGSFSTLEIQRTEQGDSAMYLCASSWGTGGAGEQYFGPGTRLTVT.

The chain couples TRBV6-5 to TRBJ1-6; 7 positions agree with TRBD1. The CDR3 extends over 14 amino acids. CDR1 and CDR2 from the germline V gene are MNHEY and SVGAGI. Germline trimming cut 6 bases from V and 6 bases from J; bases unmatched to any gene: 5. CDR3 sequence (DNA): TGTGCCAGCAGACTCAGGGGGAGTAATTCACCCCTCCACTTT. This sequence encodes CASRLRGSNSPLHF.

This clone was seen only once. J is TRBJ2-1 and V is TRBV10-1; D uncertain. The length of the CDR3 is 18 residues. Germline CDR1 reads WNHNN; CDR2 reads SYGVQD (reference sequence). Trimming removed 0 bases from V and 8 bases from J, with 23 bases in between. The CDR3 sequence is CASSESMVTTPLHDEQFF. The CDR3 DNA reads as TGCGCCAGCAGTGAGTCAATGGTAACCACCCCCCTACACGATGAGCAGTTCTTC.